These 2 T cell receptor beta chains were sequenced from one sample in a study of type 1 regulatory T cells. TCRdb re-analysed the reads in MiXCR, keeping a single row per CDR3 protein. The table includes 40,000 to 50,000 distinct CDR3 sequences, roughly an eighth detected once. No antigen is known for these receptors. Sequenced sample: cultured non-Tr1 T cells, either the whole culture or a sorted T cell fraction (not recorded which). The receptor source for this set is a human donor in good health.

Many counts were recorded for this clonotype. The chain links TRBV12-3 or TRBV12-4 to TRBJ1-1; D is unresolved. The V gene lost 6 bases and the J gene lost 5 bases, with 10 bases spanning the gap. The CDR3 totals 12 residues. The chain's CDR3 is CASSRGRTEAFF. In nucleotides, the CDR3 is TGTGCCAGCAGCCGGGGTAGGACTGAAGCTTTCTTT.

The sample holds many counts of this clonotype. The chain carries TRBV10-3 and TRBJ2-3, with a tentative D call TRBD2 (6 bases). Germline assignment: CDR1 ENHRY and CDR2 SYGVKD. The CDR3 covers 15 residues. The V end was cut by 6 bases, the J end by 0 bases, with 13 bases between. The CDR3 loop is CAISFGSGSTDTQYF. The CDR3 region has the DNA TGTGCCATCAGCTTCGGGAGCGGGAGCACAGATACGCAGTATTTT.